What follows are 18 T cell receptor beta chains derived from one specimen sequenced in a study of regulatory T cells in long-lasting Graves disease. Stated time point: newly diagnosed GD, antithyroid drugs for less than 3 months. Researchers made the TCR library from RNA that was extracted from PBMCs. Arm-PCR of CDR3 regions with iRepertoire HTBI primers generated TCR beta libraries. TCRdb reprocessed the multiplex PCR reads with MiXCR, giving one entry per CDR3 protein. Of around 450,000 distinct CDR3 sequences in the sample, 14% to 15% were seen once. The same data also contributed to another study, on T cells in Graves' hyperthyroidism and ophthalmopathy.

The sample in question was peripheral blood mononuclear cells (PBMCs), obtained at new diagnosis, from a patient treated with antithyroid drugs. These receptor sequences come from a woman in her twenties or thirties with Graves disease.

The CDR3 loop is CASSLGRVDTEAFF. The CDR3, as DNA: TGCGCCAGCAGCCTCGGGCGGGTGGACACTGAAGCTTTCTTT. J is TRBJ1-1 and V is TRBV5-1, with D unresolved. Trimming shortened V by 4 bases and J by 3 bases, and 13 bases separated the two germline ends. This CDR3 has 14 amino acids. Germline V lookup: CDR1 SGHRS, CDR2 YFSETQ.

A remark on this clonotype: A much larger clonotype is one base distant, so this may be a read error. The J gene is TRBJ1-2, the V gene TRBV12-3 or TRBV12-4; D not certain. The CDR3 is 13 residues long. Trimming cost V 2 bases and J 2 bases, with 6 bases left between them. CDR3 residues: CASSLTRNYGYTF. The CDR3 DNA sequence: TGTGCCAGCAGTTTAACAAGGAACTATGGCTACACCTTC.

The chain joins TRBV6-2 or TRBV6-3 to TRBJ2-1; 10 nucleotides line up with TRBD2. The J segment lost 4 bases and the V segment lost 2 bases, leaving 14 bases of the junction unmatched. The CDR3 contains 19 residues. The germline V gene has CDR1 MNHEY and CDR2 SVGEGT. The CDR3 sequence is CASSYGASGRVWEYNEQFF. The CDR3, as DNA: TGTGCCAGCAGTTACGGGGCTAGCGGGAGAGTATGGGAGTACAATGAGCAGTTCTTC.

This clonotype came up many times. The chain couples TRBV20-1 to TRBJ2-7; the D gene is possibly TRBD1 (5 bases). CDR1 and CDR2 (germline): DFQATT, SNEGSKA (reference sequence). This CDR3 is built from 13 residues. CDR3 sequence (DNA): TGCAGGGTCAGACAGCCACTCTCCTACGAGCAGTACTTC. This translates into CRVRQPLSYEQYF.

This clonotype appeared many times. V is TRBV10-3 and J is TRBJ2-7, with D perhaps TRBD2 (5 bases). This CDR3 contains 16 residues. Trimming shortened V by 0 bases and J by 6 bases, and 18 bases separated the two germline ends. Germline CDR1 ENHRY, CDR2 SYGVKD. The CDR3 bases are TGTGCCATCAGTGAGTCGAAGGGAGTTAAATGGTCCGAGCAGTACTTC. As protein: CAISESKGVKWSEQYF.

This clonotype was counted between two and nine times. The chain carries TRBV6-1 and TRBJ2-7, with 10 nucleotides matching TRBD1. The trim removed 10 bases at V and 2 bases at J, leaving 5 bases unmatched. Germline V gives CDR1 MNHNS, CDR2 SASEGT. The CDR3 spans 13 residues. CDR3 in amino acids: CATTGTGAYEQYF. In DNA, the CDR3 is TGTGCCACTACCGGGACAGGGGCCTACGAGCAGTACTTC.

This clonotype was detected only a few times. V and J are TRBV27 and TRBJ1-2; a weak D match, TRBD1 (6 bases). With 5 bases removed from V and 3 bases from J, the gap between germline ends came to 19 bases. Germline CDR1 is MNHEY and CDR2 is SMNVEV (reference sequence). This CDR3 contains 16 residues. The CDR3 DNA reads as TGTGCCAGCAGTCACACCGCGGGGGGGACACACTATGGCTACACCTTC. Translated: CASSHTAGGTHYGYTF.

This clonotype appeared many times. The chain's CDR3 is CASSQVAGNTEAFF. In DNA form, the CDR3 reads TGTGCCAGCAGCCAAGTTGCGGGAAACACTGAAGCTTTCTTT. J is TRBJ1-1 and V is TRBV3-1; D unclear. Trimming left V 1 base short and J 2 bases short, with 8 bases between. The CDR3 has 14 amino acids. From germline, CDR1 is LGHDT and CDR2 YNNKEL (reference sequence).

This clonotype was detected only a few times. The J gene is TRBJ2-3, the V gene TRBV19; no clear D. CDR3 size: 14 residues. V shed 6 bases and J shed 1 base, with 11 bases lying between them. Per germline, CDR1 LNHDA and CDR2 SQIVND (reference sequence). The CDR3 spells CASSVLGRTDTQYF. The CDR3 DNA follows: TGTGCCAGTAGCGTGCTAGGACGCACAGATACGCAGTATTTT.

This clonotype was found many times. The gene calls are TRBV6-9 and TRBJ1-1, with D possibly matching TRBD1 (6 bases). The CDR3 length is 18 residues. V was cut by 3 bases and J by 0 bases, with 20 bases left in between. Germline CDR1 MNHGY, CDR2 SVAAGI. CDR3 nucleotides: TGTGCCAGCAGTTACCCACCCGACAGGACACCAATGAACACTGAAGCTTTCTTT. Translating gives CASSYPPDRTPMNTEAFF.

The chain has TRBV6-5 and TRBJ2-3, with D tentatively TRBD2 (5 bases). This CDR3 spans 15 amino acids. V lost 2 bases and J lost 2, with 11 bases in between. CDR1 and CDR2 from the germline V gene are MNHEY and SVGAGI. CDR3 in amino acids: CASSYGPGLTDTQYF. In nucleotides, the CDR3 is TGTGCCAGCAGTTACGGGCCAGGACTCACAGATACGCAGTATTTT.

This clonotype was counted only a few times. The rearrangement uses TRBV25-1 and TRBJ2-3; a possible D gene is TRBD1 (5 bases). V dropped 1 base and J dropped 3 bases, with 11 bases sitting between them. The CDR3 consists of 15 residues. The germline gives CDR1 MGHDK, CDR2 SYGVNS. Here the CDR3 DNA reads TGTGCCAGCAGTGAATTCCAGGGCGCAACAGATACGCAGTATTTT. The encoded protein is CASSEFQGATDTQYF. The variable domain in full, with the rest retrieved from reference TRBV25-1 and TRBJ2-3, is EADIYQTPRYLVIGTGKKITLECSQTMGHDKMYWYQQDPGMELHLIHYSYGVNSTEKGDLSSESTVSRIRTEHFPLTLESARPSHTSQYLCASSEFQGATDTQYFGPGTRLTVL.

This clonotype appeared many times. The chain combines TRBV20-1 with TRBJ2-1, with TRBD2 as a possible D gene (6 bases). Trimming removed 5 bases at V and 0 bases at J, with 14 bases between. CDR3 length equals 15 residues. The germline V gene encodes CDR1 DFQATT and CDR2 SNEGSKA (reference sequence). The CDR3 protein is CSAPGPGLSYNEQFF. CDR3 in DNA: TGCAGTGCTCCCGGACCGGGACTCTCCTACAATGAGCAGTTCTTC.

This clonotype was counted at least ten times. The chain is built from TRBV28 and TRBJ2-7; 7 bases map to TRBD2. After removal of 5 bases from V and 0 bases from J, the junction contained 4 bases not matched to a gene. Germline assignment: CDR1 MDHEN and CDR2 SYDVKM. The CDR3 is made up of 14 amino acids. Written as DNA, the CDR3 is TGTGCCAGCAGTCCCCGACTAGCCTCCTACGAGCAGTACTTC. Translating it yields CASSPRLASYEQYF.

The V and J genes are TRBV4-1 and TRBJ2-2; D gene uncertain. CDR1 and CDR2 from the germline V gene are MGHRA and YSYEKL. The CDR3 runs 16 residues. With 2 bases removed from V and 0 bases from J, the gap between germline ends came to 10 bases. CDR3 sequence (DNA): TGCGCCAGCAGCCAATTAGGGAAATCGAACACCGGGGAGCTGTTTTTT. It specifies CASSQLGKSNTGELFF.

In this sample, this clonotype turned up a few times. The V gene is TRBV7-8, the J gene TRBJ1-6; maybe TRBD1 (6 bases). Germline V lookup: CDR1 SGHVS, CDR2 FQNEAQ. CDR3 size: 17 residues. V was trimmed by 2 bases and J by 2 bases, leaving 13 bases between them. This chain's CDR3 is CASSLTTGGAYNSPLHF. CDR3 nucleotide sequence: TGTGCCAGCAGCTTAACGACAGGAGGGGCCTATAATTCACCCCTCCACTTT. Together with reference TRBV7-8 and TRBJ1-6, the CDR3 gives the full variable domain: GAGVSQSPRYKVAKRGQDVALRCDPISGHVSLFWYQQALGQGPEFLTYFQNEAQLDKSGLPSDRFFAERPEGSVSTLKIQRTQQEDSAVYLCASSLTTGGAYNSPLHFGNGTRLTVT.

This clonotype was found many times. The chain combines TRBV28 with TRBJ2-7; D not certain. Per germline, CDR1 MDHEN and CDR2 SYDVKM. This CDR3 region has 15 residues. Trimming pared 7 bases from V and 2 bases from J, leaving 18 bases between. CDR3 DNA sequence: TGTGCCAGCATAGAAGGAGTAACTCATACCTACGAGCAGTACTTC. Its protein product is CASIEGVTHTYEQYF.

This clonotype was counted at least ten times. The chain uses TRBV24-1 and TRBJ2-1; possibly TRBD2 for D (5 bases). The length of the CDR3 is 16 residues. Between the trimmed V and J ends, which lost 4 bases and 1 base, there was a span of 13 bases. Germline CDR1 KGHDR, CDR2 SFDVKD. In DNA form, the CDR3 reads TGTGCCACCAGTGACCCCGGGGAACCATCCTACAATGAGCAGTTCTTC. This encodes CATSDPGEPSYNEQFF.